The T cell receptor beta chain described here comes from a study of blood T cell repertoires in COVID-19. Study context: PBMCs, B-cell-depleted T cells, or T cells were the source of the cDNA or gDNA that made up the material.

This clone was observed a few times. Participant ages covered about 18 to 89 years across 25 or so US areas. Cohorts were determined from participant-reported clinical history. Each recovered donor of Cohort 3 presented with two negative PCRs, clearance, or symptom resolution. The data were produced by immunoSEQ multiplex PCR, yet TCRdb's version contains in-frame clones alone and is incomplete. The data contain around 400,000 clones, about four fifths of them seen just once; the ten biggest clones take up over 4.5%. The CDR3 totals 16 residues. The ends were cut back, 0 bases at V and 4 bases at J, with 11 bases in the middle. Per the germline V gene, CDR1 is SGHRS and CDR2 is YFSETQ.

This rearrangement joins TRBV5-1 to TRBJ1-6; D is perhaps TRBD1 (6 bases). This clonotype was obtained from a woman in her forties or fifties who had recovered from COVID-19. The specimen was PBMCs or T cells enriched from blood (not recorded which). The CDR3 bases are TGCGCCAGCAGCTTGGCTTCAGGGGCTTATAATTCACCCCTCCACTTT. This gives the protein CASSLASGAYNSPLHF.